The rows below give T cell receptor beta chains drawn from one sample of a study of blood T cell repertoires in COVID-19. Produced via immunoSEQ multiplex PCR; TCRdb's table is partial and in-frame only. The sample includes around 370,000 clones, 88% seen only once; the top ten take approximately 7.4%. The sequencing sample was made of peripheral blood. All receptors derive from a woman aged 70-85 years with COVID-19, enrolled during active disease. Each CDR3 is given with its conserved first and last residue. Fields, in order: J gene, V gene, clone size, D gene, CDR3 DNA, CDR3 protein. The D gene is left open where the match is weak. A clone size is listed for some rows: how often the clone was seen (once, few, many), or a class if it is expanded.

>TRBJ2-3|TRBV3-1/TRBV3-2|-|TRBD2
TGTGCCAGCAGCCAAGGACTAGCGGGGGGGCAAGATACGCAGTATTTT
CASSQGLAGGQDTQYF
>TRBJ2-1|TRBV6-5|-|-
TGTGCCAGCAGTTACGAAGAGACAGCCCCCTACAATGAGCAGTTCTTC
CASSYEETAPYNEQFF
>TRBJ1-2|TRBV7-9|-|TRBD1
TGTGCCAGCAGCACCCGGGACAGACCTTATGGCTACACCTTC
CASSTRDRPYGYTF
>TRBJ1-5|TRBV18|-|-
TGTGCCAGCTCACCAGAGGTCGGCAATCAGCCCCAGCATTTT
CASSPEVGNQPQHF
>TRBJ1-1|TRBV5-1|-|-
TGCGCCAGCAGCCTCAGGACACTCAACACTGAAGCTTTCTTT
CASSLRTLNTEAFF
>TRBJ2-7|TRBV18|-|TRBD1
TGTGCCAGCTCACCACCGGGACAGGGGAGGAAAGAGCAGTACTTC
CASSPPGQGRKEQYF
>TRBJ1-2|TRBV6-6|-|TRBD1
TGTGCCACCGACGGACAGGGGGTATATGGCTACACCTTC
CATDGQGVYGYTF
>TRBJ1-1|TRBV18|-|TRBD1
TGTGCCAGCTCACCCGGGACAGTCCTTGAAGCTTTCTTT
CASSPGTVLEAFF
>TRBJ1-2|TRBV28|-|-
TGTGCCAGCAGTTCTCTTAACTATGGCTACACCTTC
CASSSLNYGYTF
>TRBJ2-7|TRBV7-9|-|-
TGTGCCAGCAGCTGGGATGGGGAGTACGAGCAGTACTTC
CASSWDGEYEQYF
>TRBJ1-6|TRBV5-6|-|-
TGTGCCAGCAGCTTGGAAGTTGGGGCGAATTCACCCCTCCACTTT
CASSLEVGANSPLHF
>TRBJ1-2|TRBV30|-|TRBD1
TGTGCCTGGAGTGTACTTACAGGGGAAGGCTATGGCTACACCTTC
CAWSVLTGEGYGYTF
>TRBJ2-7|TRBV7-9|-|TRBD1
TGTGCCAGCAGCAAATGGACAGGGGGCTACGAGCAGTACTTC
CASSKWTGGYEQYF
>TRBJ1-5|TRBV24-1|-|-
TGTGCCACCAGTGATTTAGGAGGGAAGGATCAGCCCCAGCATTTT
CATSDLGGKDQPQHF
>TRBJ1-6|TRBV12-3/TRBV12-4|-|-
TGTGCCAGCAGCCAGGGGAATTCACCCCTCCACTTT
CASSQGNSPLHF
>TRBJ1-5|TRBV7-9|few|-
TGTGCCAGCAGCTTAGAGGGGGGGCAGCCCCAGCATTTT
CASSLEGGQPQHF
>TRBJ2-5|TRBV24-1|-|TRBD2
TGTGCCACCAGTATGCTAGCGGGGCCGCAAGAGACCCAGTACTTC
CATSMLAGPQETQYF
>TRBJ2-3|TRBV14|-|TRBD2
TGTGCCAGCAGCCGGCTAGCGGGGTCCACAGATACGCAGTATTTT
CASSRLAGSTDTQYF
>TRBJ1-1|TRBV18|-|-
TGTGCCAGCTCACCCCCGAGGGCGAGCACTGAAGCTTTCTTT
CASSPPRASTEAFF
>TRBJ1-5|TRBV6-2/TRBV6-3|-|-
TGTGCCAGCAGTCCGGACGCTCGGACACTGTGGTATCAGCCCCAGCATTTT
CASSPDARTLWYQPQHF
>TRBJ1-5|TRBV28|once|-
TGTGCCAGCAGGGGAACAGGCTTTAGCAATCAGCCCCAGCATTTT
CASRGTGFSNQPQHF
>TRBJ1-1|TRBV6-5|-|TRBD1
TGTGCCACCCACAGGGGGCTAGGCACTGAAGCTTTCTTT
CATHRGLGTEAFF
>TRBJ1-1|TRBV7-9|-|-
TGTGCCAGCAGCTTAGGACAGCTTGACACTGAAGCTTTCTTT
CASSLGQLDTEAFF
>TRBJ2-7|TRBV3-1/TRBV3-2|-|TRBD1
TGTGCCAGCAGCTTGCAGGGAGGACAGGGACACGAGCAGTACTTC
CASSLQGGQGHEQYF
>TRBJ2-7|TRBV5-8|-|-
TGTGCCAGCAGCCTGGGCGCCTTCTACGAGCAGTACTTC
CASSLGAFYEQYF
>TRBJ1-1|TRBV5-1|once|TRBD1
TGCGCCAGCAGCTTCGTCTCGGGACAGGTGAACACTGAAGCTTTCTTT
CASSFVSGQVNTEAFF
>TRBJ1-6|TRBV6-5|few|-
TGTGCCAGGGACGGGCGGACTTATAATTCACCCCTCCACTTT
CARDGRTYNSPLHF
>TRBJ2-7|TRBV10-3|-|TRBD1
TGTGCCATCAAGGGACAGGGGGCCGACGAGCAGTACTTC
CAIKGQGADEQYF
>TRBJ2-2|TRBV11-3|-|-
TGTGCCAGCAGCTTGGGGGCCACCGGGGAGCTGTTTTTT
CASSLGATGELFF
>TRBJ1-2|TRBV30|-|-
TGTGCCTGGAGGAAGGGGTTTAGGTATGGCTACACCTTC
CAWRKGFRYGYTF
>TRBJ1-2|TRBV18|once|-
TGTGCCAGCTCGTCAACAGAGAATCTTTATGGCTACACCTTC
CASSSTENLYGYTF
>TRBJ2-5|TRBV7-2|-|TRBD1
TGTGCCAGCAGCCGGCAGACAGGGGGGTCGGAGACCCAGTACTTC
CASSRQTGGSETQYF
>TRBJ1-6|TRBV5-4|once|TRBD1
TGTGCCAGCAGCTTTGGGGCAGGGGGCCAAGAGTCACCCCTCCACTTT
CASSFGAGGQESPLHF
>TRBJ1-1|TRBV7-2|-|-
TGTGCCAGCAGCTTAGTAGGGAGTCGCACTGAAGCTTTCTTT
CASSLVGSRTEAFF
>TRBJ1-5|TRBV2|-|-
TGTGCCAGCAGTGTAGTAGGAGAACTTAGCAATCAGCCCCAGCATTTT
CASSVVGELSNQPQHF
>TRBJ1-2|TRBV18|few|TRBD1
TGTGCCAGCTCACCGACAGGGGGTTCATTTGGTCCCAAGTCTGGCTACACCTTC
CASSPTGGSFGPKSGYTF